What follows is one T cell receptor beta chain and its context. The data originate from a study of T cell changes during pregnancy in multiple sclerosis. The method was immunoSEQ multiplex PCR; TCRdb's version includes in-frame clones alone and lacks a portion of them. The sample records 35,000 to 45,000 clones, 91% being singletons. CDR1 and CDR2 (germline): KGHSH, LQKENI. CDR3 size: 13 residues. With 4 bases removed from V and 2 bases from J, the gap between germline ends came to 8 bases. The specimen was CD4+ T cells from peripheral blood mononuclear cells, collected before pregnancy. The V gene is TRBV18, the J gene TRBJ1-2; TRBD1 is a possible D gene (5 bases). The TCR comes from a female donor with multiple sclerosis, enrolled in a pregnancy study. The CDR3 spells CASSQDRNYGYTF. The CDR3 nucleotides read TGTGCCAGCTCACAAGACAGAAACTATGGCTACACCTTC.